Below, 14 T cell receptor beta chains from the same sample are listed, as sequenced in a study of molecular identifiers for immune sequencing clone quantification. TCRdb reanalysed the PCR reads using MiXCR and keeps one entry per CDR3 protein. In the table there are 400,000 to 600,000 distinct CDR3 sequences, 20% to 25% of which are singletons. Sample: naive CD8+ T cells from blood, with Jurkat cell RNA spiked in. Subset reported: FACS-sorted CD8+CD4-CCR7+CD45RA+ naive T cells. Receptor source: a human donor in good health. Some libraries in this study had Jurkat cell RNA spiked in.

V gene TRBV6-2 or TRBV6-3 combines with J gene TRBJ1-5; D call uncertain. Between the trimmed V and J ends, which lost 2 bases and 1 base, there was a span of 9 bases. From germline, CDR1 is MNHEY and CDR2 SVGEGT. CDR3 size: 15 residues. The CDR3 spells CASSYLDGSNQPQHF. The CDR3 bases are TGTGCCAGCAGTTACCTGGACGGGAGCAATCAGCCCCAGCATTTT.

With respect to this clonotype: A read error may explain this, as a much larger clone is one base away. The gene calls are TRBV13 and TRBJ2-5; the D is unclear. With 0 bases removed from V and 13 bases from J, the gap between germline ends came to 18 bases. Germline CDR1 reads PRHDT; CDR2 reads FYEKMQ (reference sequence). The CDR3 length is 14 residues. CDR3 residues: CASSLGVGELARYF. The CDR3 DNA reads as TGTGCCAGCAGCTTAGGGGTCGGAGAGCTGGCCCGGTACTTC.

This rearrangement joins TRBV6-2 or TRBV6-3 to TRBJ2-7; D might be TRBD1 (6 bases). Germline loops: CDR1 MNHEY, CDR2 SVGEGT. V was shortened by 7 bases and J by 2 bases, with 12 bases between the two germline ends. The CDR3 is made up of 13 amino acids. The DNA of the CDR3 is TGTGCCAGCACCTGGGGGCCAACCTACGAGCAGTACTTC. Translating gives CASTWGPTYEQYF.

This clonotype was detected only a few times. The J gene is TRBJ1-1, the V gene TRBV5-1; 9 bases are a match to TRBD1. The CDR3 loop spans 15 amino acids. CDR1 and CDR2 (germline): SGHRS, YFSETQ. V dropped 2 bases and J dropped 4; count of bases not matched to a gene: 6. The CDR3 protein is CASSFTGGIVTEAFF. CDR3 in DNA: TGCGCCAGCAGCTTTACAGGGGGCATAGTCACTGAAGCTTTCTTT.

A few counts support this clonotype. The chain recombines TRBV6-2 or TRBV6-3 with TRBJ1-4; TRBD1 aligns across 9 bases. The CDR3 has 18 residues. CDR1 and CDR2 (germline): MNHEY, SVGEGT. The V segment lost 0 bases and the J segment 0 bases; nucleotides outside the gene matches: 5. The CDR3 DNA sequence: TGTGCCAGCAGTTACTCGCCGGGACAGGGAGCAACTAATGAAAAACTGTTTTTT. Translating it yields CASSYSPGQGATNEKLFF.

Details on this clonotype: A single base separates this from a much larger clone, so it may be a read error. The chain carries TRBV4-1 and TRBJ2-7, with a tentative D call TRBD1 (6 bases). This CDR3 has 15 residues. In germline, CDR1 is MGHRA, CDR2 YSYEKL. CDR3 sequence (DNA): TGCGCCAGCAGCCAGGGGGCACAGAGCTCCTACGGGCAGTACTTC. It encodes CASSQGAQSSYGQYF.

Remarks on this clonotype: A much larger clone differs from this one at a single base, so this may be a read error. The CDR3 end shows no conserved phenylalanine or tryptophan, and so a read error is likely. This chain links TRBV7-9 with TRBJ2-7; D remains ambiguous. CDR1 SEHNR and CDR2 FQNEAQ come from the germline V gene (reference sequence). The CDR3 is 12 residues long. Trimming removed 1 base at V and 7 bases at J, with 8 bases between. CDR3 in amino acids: CASSLVGPEQYS. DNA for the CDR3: TGTGCCAGCAGCTTAGTCGGGCCTGAGCAGTACTCC.

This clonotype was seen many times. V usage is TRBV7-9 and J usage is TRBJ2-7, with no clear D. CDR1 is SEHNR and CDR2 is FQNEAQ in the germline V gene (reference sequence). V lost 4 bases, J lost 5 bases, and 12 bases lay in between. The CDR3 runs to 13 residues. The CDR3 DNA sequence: TGTGCCAGCAGCTCGGTCCTGACCGACGAGCAGTACTTC. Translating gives CASSSVLTDEQYF. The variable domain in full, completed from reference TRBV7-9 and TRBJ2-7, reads DTGVSQNPRHKITKRGQNVTFRCDPISEHNRLYWYRQTLGQGPEFLTYFQNEAQLEKSRLLSDRFSAERPKGSFSTLEIQRTEQGDSAMYLCASSSVLTDEQYFGPGTRLTVT.

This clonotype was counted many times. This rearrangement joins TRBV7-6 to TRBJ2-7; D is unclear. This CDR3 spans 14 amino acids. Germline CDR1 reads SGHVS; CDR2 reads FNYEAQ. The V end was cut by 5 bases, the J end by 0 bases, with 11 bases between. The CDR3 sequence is CASSPLGFSYEQYF. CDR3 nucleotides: TGTGCCAGCAGCCCTCTGGGGTTCTCCTACGAGCAGTACTTC.

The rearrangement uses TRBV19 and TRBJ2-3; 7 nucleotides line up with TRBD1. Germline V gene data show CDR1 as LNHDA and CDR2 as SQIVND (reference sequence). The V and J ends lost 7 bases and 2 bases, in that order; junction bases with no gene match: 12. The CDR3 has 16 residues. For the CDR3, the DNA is TGTGCCAGTACACCCCGGACAGGTGAAGACACAGATACGCAGTATTTT. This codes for CASTPRTGEDTDTQYF. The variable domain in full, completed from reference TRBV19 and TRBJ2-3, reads DGGITQSPKYLFRKEGQNVTLSCEQNLNHDAMYWYRQDPGQGLRLIYYSQIVNDFQKGDIAEGYSVSREKKESFPLTVTSAQKNPTAFYLCASTPRTGEDTDTQYFGPGTRLTVL.

The CDR3, as DNA: TGTGCCAGCAGTTTGCTGAACTACGCGAACACCGGGGAGCTGTTTTTT. Protein: CASSLLNYANTGELFF. The V gene is TRBV27, the J gene TRBJ2-2, with D hard to call. Germline-derived CDR1 and CDR2 are MNHEY and SMNVEV (reference sequence). The V end lost 3 bases, the J end lost 0 bases, and 11 bases lay between the germline ends. The CDR3 sequence is 16 residues long.

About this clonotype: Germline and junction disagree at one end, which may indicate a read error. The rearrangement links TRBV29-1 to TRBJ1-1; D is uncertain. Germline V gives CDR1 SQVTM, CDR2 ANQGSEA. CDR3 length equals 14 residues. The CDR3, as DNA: TGCAGCGTTGAGGGAGCCAGGACGAACACTGAAGCTCTCTTT. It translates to CSVEGARTNTEALF. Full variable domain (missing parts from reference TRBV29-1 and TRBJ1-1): SAVISQKPSRDICQRGTSLTIQCQVDSQVTMMFWYRQQPGQSLTLIATANQGSEATYESGFVIDKFPISRPNLTFSTLTVSNMSPEDSSIYLCSVEGARTNTEALFGQGTRLTVV.

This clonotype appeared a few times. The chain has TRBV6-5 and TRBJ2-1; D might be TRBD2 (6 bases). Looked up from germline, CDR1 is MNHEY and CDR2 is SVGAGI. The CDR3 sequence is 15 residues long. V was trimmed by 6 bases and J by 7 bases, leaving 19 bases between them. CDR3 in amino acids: CASRPIGGLENEQFF. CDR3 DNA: TGTGCCAGCAGACCCATTGGGGGGTTGGAAAATGAGCAGTTCTTC.

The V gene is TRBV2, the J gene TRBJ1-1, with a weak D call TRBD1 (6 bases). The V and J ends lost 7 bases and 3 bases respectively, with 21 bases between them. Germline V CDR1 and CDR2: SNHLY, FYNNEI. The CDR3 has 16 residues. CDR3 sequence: CASKSRGTLEDTEAFF. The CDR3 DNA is TGTGCCAGCAAATCTAGGGGGACGCTCGAGGACACTGAAGCTTTCTTT.